The 11 T cell receptor beta chains below come from one sample, sequenced in a study of blood T cells in healthy people across ages. A second roughly 7 to 12 cycle PCR used barcoded and J-beta primers. One entry per CDR3 protein results from TCRdb running MiXCR on the 5' RACE reads. The sample consists of 1.5 million to 2 million distinct CDR3 sequences, about 50% of them appearing once. Material for sequencing was blood. The source is a woman aged 40 to 50 in good health.

V and J are TRBV12-3 or TRBV12-4 and TRBJ2-5; 7 bases are shared with TRBD1. The CDR3 totals 15 residues. V lost 4 bases and J lost 1; bases outside the gene matches: 6. Here the CDR3 DNA reads TGTGCCAGCAGTTCGGGACAGACCGCCCAAGAGACCCAGTACTTC. The encoded protein is CASSSGQTAQETQYF.

This chain uses TRBV7-2 with TRBJ1-6; no reliable D call. The germline CDR1 and CDR2 sequences are SGHTA and FQGNSA. V was pared by 5 bases and J by 4 bases, with 15 bases between. The CDR3 is 16 residues long. CDR3 coding DNA: TGTGCCAGCAGCCCAGATTTAACCCAATATAATTCACCCCTCCACTTT. It specifies CASSPDLTQYNSPLHF.

The V call is TRBV7-8, the J call TRBJ2-5; 8 bases are shared with TRBD2. The CDR3 covers 15 residues. Germline assignment: CDR1 SGHVS and CDR2 FQNEAQ. V dropped 1 base and J dropped 5; count of bases not matched to a gene: 6. CDR3 sequence (DNA): TGTGCCAGCAGCTTAGGGGGGACTAGGTTGGAGACCCAGTACTTC. As protein: CASSLGGTRLETQYF.

This clonotype has only a few counts. The V gene is TRBV7-2, the J gene TRBJ2-7, with 8 bases aligning to TRBD2. The CDR3 runs 14 residues. The ends lost 2 bases at V and 4 bases at J; junction bases unmatched: 4. The germline gives CDR1 SGHTA, CDR2 FQGNSA. The CDR3 DNA is TGTGCCAGCAGCTTACCAGCGGGAGTTTACGAGCAGTACTTC. Translated, it gives CASSLPAGVYEQYF.

The chain combines TRBV7-9 with TRBJ2-5; D ambiguous. V was pared by 4 bases and J by 4 bases, with 13 bases between. The CDR3 is 14 amino acids. CDR1 and CDR2 from the germline V gene are SEHNR and FQNEAQ (reference sequence). The CDR3 spells CASSSDPVVETQYF. The CDR3 DNA reads TGTGCCAGCAGCTCCGACCCTGTGGTAGAGACCCAGTACTTC.

The chain's CDR3 is CSAHRSGSNTEAFF. The CDR3 nucleotides are TGCAGTGCCCATCGATCAGGTTCGAACACTGAAGCTTTCTTT. The chain links TRBV20-1 to TRBJ1-1; D is ambiguous. The CDR3 consists of 14 residues. Looked up from germline, CDR1 is DFQATT and CDR2 is SNEGSKA (reference sequence). The ends were cut back, 6 bases at V and 1 base at J, with 15 bases in the middle.

The chain couples TRBV20-1 to TRBJ1-5; D unclear. Trimming took off 3 bases at V and 2 bases at J, with 14 bases between the two ends. Per germline, CDR1 DFQATT and CDR2 SNEGSKA (reference sequence). The CDR3 sequence is 15 residues long. The CDR3 DNA follows: TGCAGTGCTAGCCCGGGCCTGTTCGGCAATCAGCCCCAGCATTTT. Translated, it gives CSASPGLFGNQPQHF.

The rearrangement joins TRBV2 to TRBJ1-5; 7 nucleotides match TRBD1. The CDR3 runs 15 residues. Germline values: CDR1 SNHLY, CDR2 FYNNEI. V shed 6 bases, J shed 5 bases, and the junction held 10 bases outside the gene matches. CDR3 nucleotides: TGTGCCAGCAGGGACCGGACAGGATCCTATCAGCCCCAGCATTTT. Amino acids: CASRDRTGSYQPQHF.

The chain recombines TRBV14 with TRBJ2-3, with D hard to call. The germline gives CDR1 SGHDN, CDR2 FVKESK. The CDR3 sequence is 16 residues long. V lost 0 bases and J lost 0, with 10 bases in between. As DNA, the CDR3 is TGTGCCAGCAGCCAAGATGGGCTTGTTAGCACAGATACGCAGTATTTT. Its translation: CASSQDGLVSTDTQYF.

The chain is built from TRBV9 and TRBJ2-7; no reliable D call. The CDR3 length is 13 residues. Germline CDR1 is SGDLS and CDR2 is YYNGEE. Trimming cost V 0 bases and J 6 bases, with 10 bases left between them. The CDR3 coding sequence is TGTGCCAGCAGCGTAGCTTCGGTAGGCGAGCAGTACTTC. Translating it yields CASSVASVGEQYF.

The gene calls are TRBV6-2 or TRBV6-3 and TRBJ2-1, with D uncertain. V shed 5 bases and J shed 0 bases, with 14 bases lying between them. The CDR3 extends over 16 amino acids. Germline V lookup: CDR1 MNHEY, CDR2 SVGEGT. This chain's CDR3 is CASSPDEGPSYNEQFF. The CDR3 bases are TGTGCCAGCAGTCCCGATGAAGGGCCCTCCTACAATGAGCAGTTCTTC.